This entry features one T cell receptor (beta chain) sequence. V shed 5 bases, J shed 4 bases, and the junction held 10 bases outside the gene matches. From germline, CDR1 is SGHAT and CDR2 FQNNGV. The CDR3 sequence is 16 residues long. The data originate from a study of blood T cell repertoires in COVID-19. Only in-frame clones appear in the TCRdb table, and some are missing; sequencing was by immunoSEQ multiplex PCR. In the table there are about 240,000 clones, approximately 83% of which are singletons. The TCR comes from a woman aged 40 to 50 with acute COVID-19. Sequenced: PBMCs or T cells enriched from blood (not recorded which). The chain employs TRBV11-2 and TRBJ2-1; 8 bases align to TRBD2. This chain's CDR3 is CASSPGLAGRYNEQFF. In DNA, the CDR3 is TGTGCCAGCAGCCCGGGGCTAGCGGGCCGGTACAATGAGCAGTTCTTC.